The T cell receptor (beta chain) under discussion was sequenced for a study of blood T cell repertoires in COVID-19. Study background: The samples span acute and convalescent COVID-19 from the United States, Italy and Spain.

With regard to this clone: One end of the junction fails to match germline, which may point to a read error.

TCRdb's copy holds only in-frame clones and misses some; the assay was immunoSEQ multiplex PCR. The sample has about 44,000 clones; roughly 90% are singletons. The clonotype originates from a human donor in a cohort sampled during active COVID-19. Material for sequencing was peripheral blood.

The CDR3 sequence: CLLKDRAGVLDEKLFF. CDR3 nucleotides: TGCCTGCTCAAGGACAGGGCAGGGGTACTCGATGAAAAACTGTTTTTT. V and J are TRBV24-1 and TRBJ1-4; 8 bases are a match to TRBD1. Germline V gives CDR1 KGHDR, CDR2 SFDVKD. This CDR3 spans 16 amino acids.